This entry features one TCR beta chain sequence. What it binds is not known. This specimen belongs to a study of chemoradiotherapy in HPV16-positive cancers. Findings and limits, study-wide: In HPV16-positive patients, HPV-responsive T-cell expansion tracked better recurrence-free survival. Candidate HPV-specific clones and E7-related TCR motifs grew in tumor during treatment. Functional assays defining HPV-specific T cells used only two HPV16-positive patients.

Assay used: immunoSEQ multiplex PCR; TCRdb lists only in-frame clones, some missing. The data contain tens of thousands of clones, almost 90% of them singletons. The input for sequencing was blood, taken from a patient who underwent chemoradiotherapy. The sequence came from a human donor with HPV-associated anogenital cancer.

The CDR3 DNA follows: TGTGCCAGCAGGACTACAGGGGAACACACTGAAGCTTTCTTT. Translated, it gives CASRTTGEHTEAFF. V usage is TRBV2 and J usage is TRBJ1-1; TRBD1 matches 7 bases. The ends lost 6 bases at V and 3 bases at J; junction bases unmatched: 7. The CDR3 runs to 14 residues. Germline loops: CDR1 SNHLY, CDR2 FYNNEI.